This TCR beta chain was sequenced in a study of identical twins. TCRdb re-called the 5' RACE reads with MiXCR, one entry per CDR3 protein. The sample lists over 200,000 distinct CDR3 sequences, 6.5% seen once, with 13% to 15% in the top ten. This clonotype was detected many times. V was shortened by 6 bases and J by 6 bases, with 23 bases between the two germline ends. Germline lookup yields CDR1 SEHNR and CDR2 FQNEAQ (reference sequence). The CDR3 is 16 amino acids. The same specimen was also included in a second study, on T cells expressing NK-cell markers.

The sequenced material came from CD8+ T cells sorted from blood. The chain employs TRBV7-9 and TRBJ1-1, with D unclear. The sequence was obtained from a woman between 18 and 30 years old in good health. In nucleotides, the CDR3 is TGTGCCAGCAGTCCGACTATCATGGGCCTTCGGCCTGAAGCTTTCTTT. Residues: CASSPTIMGLRPEAFF.